A single sample gave rise to the 28 T cell receptor beta chains below, sequenced in a study of CXCR3-negative and CXCR3-positive naive CD8 T cells. Overall study findings and caveats: Researchers report that CXCR3-positive naive cells carry more hydrophobic TRB CDR3s than CXCR3-negative naive cells.

Antigens for these TCRs are unknown. It was by 5' RACE with UMI labels that the TRB cDNA libraries were prepared. TCRdb re-called the 5' RACE reads and gives one entry per CDR3 protein, without DNA. Here the sample table reports tens of thousands of distinct CDR3 sequences. The sample taken for sequencing was naive CXCR3+ CD8+ T cells from blood. Specified subset: CD45RO-CCR7+CD27+CD95- naive CD8+ T cells expressing CXCR3 (TNR3+). The receptors come from a human donor in good health. Some clones in this sample may be carry-over from other donors' samples.

This rearrangement joins TRBV19 to TRBJ1-5. Looked up from germline, CDR1 is LNHDA and CDR2 is SQIVND (reference sequence). The CDR3 covers 12 residues. The CDR3 sequence: CACSISNQPQHF.

The chain links TRBV5-1 to TRBJ2-7; absent DNA, TCRdb's TRBD2 call cannot be checked. The CDR3 covers 12 residues. Germline V gene lookup returns CDR1 SGHRS and CDR2 YFSETQ. CDR3 residues: CASSVLQDEQYF. Complete variable domain (other parts from reference TRBV5-1 and TRBJ2-7): KAGVTQTPRYLIKTRGQQVTLSCSPISGHRSVSWYQQTPGQGLQFLFEYFSETQRNKGNFPGRFSGRQFSNSRSEMNVSTLELGDSALYLCASSVLQDEQYFGPGTRLTVT.

The chain recombines TRBV29-1 with TRBJ2-7; TCRdb returns TRBD1, unconfirmable since there is no DNA. In germline, CDR1 is SQVTM, CDR2 ANQGSEA. This CDR3 comprises 14 residues. CDR3 amino acids: CSVMKPGQAYEQYF.

The chain combines TRBV4-3 with TRBJ2-1; TCRdb proposes TRBD2, but this gene call is untestable without DNA. CDR3 size: 18 residues. Per germline, CDR1 LGHNA and CDR2 YSLEER. The CDR3 protein is CASSQDDKRGDPYNEQFF.

The genes are TRBV5-1 and TRBJ1-1. CDR1 and CDR2 (germline): SGHRS, YFSETQ. The CDR3 length is 16 residues. This CDR3 reads CASSLDWGGMNTEAFF.

The rearrangement uses TRBV28 and TRBJ1-1; TCRdb picks TRBD1, but there is no DNA to check that call. The CDR3 runs to 13 residues. CDR1 is MDHEN and CDR2 is SYDVKM in the germline V gene. The CDR3: CASSLGALTEAFF.

V is TRBV18 and J is TRBJ1-5. The CDR3 loop spans 20 amino acids. Looked up from germline, CDR1 is KGHSH and CDR2 is LQKENI. The CDR3 is CASSRRGIRGRGYSNQPQHF.

J is TRBJ2-2 and V is TRBV12-3 or TRBV12-4; as DNA is missing, the TRBD2 call by TCRdb cannot be tested. The CDR3 runs to 18 residues. This chain's CDR3 is CASSSRLAGGLGGGELFF.

The chain carries TRBV5-6 and TRBJ1-1. CDR3 length: 13 amino acids. Per germline, CDR1 SGHDT and CDR2 YYEEEE. This CDR3 reads CASSFSLNTEAFF. The whole variable domain, remainder taken from reference TRBV5-6 and TRBJ1-1, is DAGVTQSPTHLIKTRGQQVTLRCSPKSGHDTVSWYQQALGQGPQFIFQYYEEEERQRGNFPDRFSGHQFPNYSSELNVNALLLGDSALYLCASSFSLNTEAFFGQGTRLTVV.

The CDR3 loop is CATGLGAYNEQFF. The rearrangement links TRBV7-2 to TRBJ2-1; TCRdb's D call, TRBD1, is unchecked because there is no DNA. This CDR3 is 13 amino acids long. Germline values: CDR1 SGHTA, CDR2 FQGNSA.

This chain joins TRBV6-4 and TRBJ2-2; the D call of TRBD1 rests on TCRdb alone, since no DNA is present to check it. CDR3 size: 16 residues. The germline gives CDR1 MRHNA, CDR2 SNTAGT. CDR3: CASSDFGGRGTGELFF.

This chain connects TRBV7-3 to TRBJ2-3; the D call from TCRdb, TRBD2, cannot be confirmed without DNA. CDR1 is SGHTA, CDR2 FQGTGA, per germline. The CDR3 is 17 amino acids. This CDR3 reads CASSPNGASGGTDTQYF.

The V gene is TRBV7-6, the J gene TRBJ2-7; without DNA, the TCRdb call of TRBD1 cannot be checked. CDR3 length equals 15 residues. Germline-derived CDR1 and CDR2 are SGHVS and FNYEAQ. The CDR3 loop reads CASSLSGGGIYEQYF.

The chain uses TRBV6-6 and TRBJ2-5; the TCRdb D gene call, TRBD2, has no DNA to confirm it. This CDR3 is 15 amino acids long. The germline V gene encodes CDR1 MNHNY and CDR2 SVGAGI (reference sequence). The CDR3 reads CASRPAGGPEETQYF.

The chain has TRBV12-3 or TRBV12-4 and TRBJ2-3; lacking DNA, the TRBD1 call made by TCRdb goes unchecked. This CDR3 comprises 20 residues. This chain's CDR3 is CASSQGQGVNPKSSTDTQYF.

This chain joins TRBV9 and TRBJ1-1. CDR1 is SGDLS, CDR2 YYNGEE, per germline. The CDR3 contains 17 residues. The CDR3: CASSGDLGGSWNTEAFF.

This chain joins TRBV29-1 and TRBJ2-2. Germline V gene sequence: CDR1 SQVTM, CDR2 ANQGSEA. The CDR3 is made up of 12 amino acids. CDR3 residues: CSVVWNTGELFF.

V gene TRBV6-5 combines with J gene TRBJ2-7. The CDR3 totals 13 residues. Germline CDR1 and CDR2: MNHEY and SVGAGI. The CDR3 protein is CASSNRGTNEQYF.

This chain connects TRBV4-3 to TRBJ2-7. Looked up from germline, CDR1 is LGHNA and CDR2 is YSLEER. This CDR3 region has 15 residues. CDR3 amino acids: CASSQDLGISYEQYF.

The chain uses TRBV3-1 and TRBJ2-5. This CDR3 is 17 amino acids long. Germline loops: CDR1 LGHDT, CDR2 YNNKEL (reference sequence). The CDR3 sequence: CASSQDDRKPYQETQYF.

The CDR3 here is CASSYRGTEVETQYF. The chain carries TRBV6-5 and TRBJ2-5; lacking DNA, the TRBD2 call made by TCRdb goes unchecked. The CDR3 length is 15 residues. CDR1 and CDR2 (germline): MNHEY, SVGAGI.

The chain has TRBV5-1 and TRBJ2-3; TCRdb indicates TRBD2, and absent DNA this call remains unverified. This CDR3 region has 17 residues. Per germline, CDR1 SGHRS and CDR2 YFSETQ. The CDR3 region is CASSVWTSGGPDNEQFF.

The V call is TRBV5-1, the J call TRBJ2-7; TCRdb reports TRBD2, a call that lacks DNA to check it against. Germline lookup yields CDR1 SGHRS and CDR2 YFSETQ. CDR3 length: 14 residues. The CDR3 is CASSPRGPPYEQYF.

The CDR3 is CASSGGSEQYF. The rearrangement uses TRBV27 and TRBJ2-7; TCRdb selects TRBD1, and the lack of DNA leaves this call unchecked. Germline V gives CDR1 MNHEY, CDR2 SMNVEV (reference sequence). The CDR3 has 11 amino acids.

The chain employs TRBV21-1 and TRBJ1-2. TRBV21-1 corresponds to a pseudogene. The CDR3 loop spans 11 amino acids. This CDR3 reads CASYEGWGYTF.

This rearrangement joins TRBV29-1 to TRBJ2-7; TCRdb returns TRBD1, unconfirmable since there is no DNA. CDR1 is SQVTM and CDR2 is ANQGSEA in the germline V gene. There are 13 residues in the CDR3. The CDR3 is CSVEDAGLGEQYF.

The chain couples TRBV27 to TRBJ2-7; no DNA is available, so the TRBD1 call from TCRdb remains unchecked. CDR1 MNHEY and CDR2 SMNVEV come from the germline V gene (reference sequence). The CDR3 totals 14 residues. CDR3 region: CASSLAGGPYEQYF.

The J gene is TRBJ2-3, the V gene TRBV12-3 or TRBV12-4; the D call from TCRdb, TRBD2, cannot be confirmed without DNA. This CDR3 spans 15 amino acids. The CDR3 here is CASSLLAGSPDTQYF.